This T cell receptor beta chain was captured by sequencing in a study of T cells in Graves' hyperthyroidism and ophthalmopathy (dated by TCRdb to the late 2010s). Study-level background: Peripheral blood samples were taken at the time of initial diagnosis, prior to any treatment. TCR Vbeta CDR3 sequencing of fewer than 150 peripheral blood samples (about 45 ophthalmopathy, 75 to 80 hyperthyroidism and some 17 progressor patients) is reported in the paper. A discovery cohort of about a hundred patients, about 44 with Graves' ophthalmopathy and roughly 59 with stable Graves' hyperthyroidism, was used to find distinguishing TCR V-J signatures. Prospective prediction of ophthalmopathy was tested in an independent validation cohort consisting of fewer than 20 hyperthyroidism patients and around 17 patients who later progressed to ophthalmopathy. For training and testing, the 100 or so patients in the discovery cohort were randomly divided in a 7:3 ratio. Thyroid tissue and blood T-cell repertoires from about 6 Graves' hyperthyroidism patients were also compared in the study. Following sampling, methimazole starting at 30 mg daily was given to hyperthyroidism patients, and high-dose intravenous methylprednisolone was given to ophthalmopathy patients. Study-level results and caveats: In validation, the model predicted progression to ophthalmopathy with approximately 71% sensitivity and 72% to 85% specificity, a median of 6.5 months before onset. Sample size was not statistically predetermined, and investigators were not blinded to group allocation. Ophthalmopathy was separated from stable hyperthyroidism by a 13 V-J signature model, with 85% to 90% sensitivity and about 81% specificity obtained in cross-validation and 80%/75% obtained in testing. Blood samples also contained most of the expanded thyroid clonotypes (frequency above 0.001), which suggests that blood repertoires may reflect thyroid immune responses.

Moderately to severely active disease, a Clinical Activity Score of at least 3, a NOSPECS grade of at least 4, and a duration under 3 months were present in ophthalmopathy patients. Any patient with an uncontrolled infection, another autoimmune disease, pregnancy or lactation was excluded. Clinical symptoms, serum thyroxine and TRAb, thyroid ultrasound, and orbital computed tomography formed the basis for the diagnoses. PBMCs were isolated from about 9 ml of fresh peripheral blood by Ficoll-Paque density gradient centrifugation. Total RNA was extracted using Trizol reagent, and RNA quality was assessed on an Agilent 2100 Bioanalyzer. Comment on this clonotype: Its antigen specificity is not known. There are no base qualities to consult, and no much larger clone falls within one base.

The TCR beta CDR3 regions were amplified from RNA transcripts. For the first round of RT-PCR on the TCR CDR3, the HTBI primer set was used together with the Qiagen OneStep RT-PCR kit. A second multiplex PCR round built the libraries, followed by size selection and purification. Sequencing of the libraries was done on an Illumina HiSeq2000 using paired-end 100 bp reads. The original pipeline was this. SOAPnuke was used to process the raw data, with reads discarded if the reads contained adapters or uncalled bases, had a mean Phred below 15, or lacked an exact constant-primer or identifier match. COPE v1.2.5 was used to merge high-quality paired reads, and clonotypes were defined as unique nucleotide sequences. Clonotypes were aligned to IMGT TRBV, TRBD and TRBJ reference segments using MiTCR v1.1. The analysis was restricted to V-J combinations with a frequency above 0.0001, which together covered 99% to 99.2% of the repertoires. The TCS score was defined as F50 (clonal expansion) divided by E x V (chaos), with BLOSUM62-based TCRdist calculated between CDR3 peptides within each V-J. Welch's t-statistics and random forest reduced 500 to 650 V-J features to under 15, which were used in a naive Bayes classifier (R e1071). TCRdb applied fastp at Q25 and MiXCR to the public reads, then kept only in-frame beta chains. For every CDR3 protein sequence, its rows merge into one entry that carries the most common genes and DNA. TCRdb's processing, not the authors' own work, is the source of the V and J calls. The sample table holds some 490,000 distinct CDR3 sequences, of which 22% were seen once. Jointly, the top ten make up 45% to 55% of the sample.

The CDR3 measures 16 amino acids from cysteine to phenylalanine. Left in the record is the CDR3 DNA by itself, 48 bases read in frame from the first base. For this chain, trimming is 1 base at the V end and 6 bases at the J end, and the number of junction bases without a gene match is 7. Based on the germline V gene (reference sequence), the CDR1 and CDR2 sequences are LGHDT and YNNKEL. This receptor was taken from a woman between 65 and 79 years old with Graves' ophthalmopathy. Recombination connected TRBV3-1 to TRBJ1-5; 9 of the junction bases match TRBD1. The material sequenced was blood. This receptor carries the CDR3 CASSQGTGAVSQPQHF. The DNA reads as follows: TGTGCCAGCAGCCAAGGGACAGGGGCGGTGAGTCAGCCCCAGCATTTT. The full variable domain, with segments outside the CDR3 supplied by the reference TRBV3-1 and TRBJ1-5 proteins, appears as DTAVSQTPKYLVTQMGNDKSIKCEQNLGHDTMYWYKQDSKKFLKIMFSYNNKELIINETVPNRFSPKSPDKAHLNLHINSLELGDSAVYFCASSQGTGAVSQPQHFGDGTRLSIL.